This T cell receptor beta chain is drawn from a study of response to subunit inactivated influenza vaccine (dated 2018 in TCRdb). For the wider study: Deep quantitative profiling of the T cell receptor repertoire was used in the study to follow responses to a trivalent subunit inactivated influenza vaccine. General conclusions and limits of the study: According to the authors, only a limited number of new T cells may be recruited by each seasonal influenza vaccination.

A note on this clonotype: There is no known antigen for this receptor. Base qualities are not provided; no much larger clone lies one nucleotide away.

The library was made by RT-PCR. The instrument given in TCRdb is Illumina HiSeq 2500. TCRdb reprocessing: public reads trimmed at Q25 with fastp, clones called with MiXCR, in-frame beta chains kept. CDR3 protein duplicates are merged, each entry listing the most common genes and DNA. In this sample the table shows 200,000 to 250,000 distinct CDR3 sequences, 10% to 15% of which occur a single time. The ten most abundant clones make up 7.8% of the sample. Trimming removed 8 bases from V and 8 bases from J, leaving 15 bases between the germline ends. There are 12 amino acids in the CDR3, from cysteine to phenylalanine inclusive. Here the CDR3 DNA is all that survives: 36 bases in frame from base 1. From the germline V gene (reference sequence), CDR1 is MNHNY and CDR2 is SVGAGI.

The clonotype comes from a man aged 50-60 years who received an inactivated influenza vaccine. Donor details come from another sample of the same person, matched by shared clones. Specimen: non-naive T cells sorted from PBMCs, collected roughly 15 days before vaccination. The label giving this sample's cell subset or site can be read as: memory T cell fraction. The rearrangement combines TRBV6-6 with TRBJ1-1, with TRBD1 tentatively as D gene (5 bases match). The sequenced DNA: TGTGCCAGCGGCTCGACGGGGCCGGAAGCTTTCTTT. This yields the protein CASGSTGPEAFF.